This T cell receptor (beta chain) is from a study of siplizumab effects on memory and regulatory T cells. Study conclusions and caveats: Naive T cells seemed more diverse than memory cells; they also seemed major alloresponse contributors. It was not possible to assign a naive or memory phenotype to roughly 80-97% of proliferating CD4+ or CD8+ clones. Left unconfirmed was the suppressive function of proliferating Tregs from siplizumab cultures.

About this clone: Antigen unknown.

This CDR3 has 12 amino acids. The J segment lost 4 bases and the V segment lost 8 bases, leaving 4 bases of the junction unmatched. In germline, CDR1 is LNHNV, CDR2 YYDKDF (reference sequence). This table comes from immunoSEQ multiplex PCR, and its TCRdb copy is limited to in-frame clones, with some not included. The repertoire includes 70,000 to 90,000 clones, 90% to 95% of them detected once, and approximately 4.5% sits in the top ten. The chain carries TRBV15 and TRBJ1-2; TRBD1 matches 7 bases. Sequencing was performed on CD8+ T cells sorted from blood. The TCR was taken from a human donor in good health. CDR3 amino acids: CATRGQLYGYTF. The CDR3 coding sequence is TGTGCCACCCGGGGACAGCTCTATGGCTACACCTTC.